The 3 T cell receptor beta chains given below trace back to one sample, sequenced in a study of blood T cell repertoires in COVID-19. Profiled with immunoSEQ multiplex PCR; TCRdb holds only in-frame clones, not every one. The table has 200,000 or so clones, nearly 85% seen once. Sequencing was done on a sample of peripheral blood. Every receptor here comes from a woman younger than 45 with acute or convalescent COVID-19.

In DNA, the CDR3 is TGTGCCTGTAGCGGGTTCAATGAGCAGTTCTTC. Encoded protein: CACSGFNEQFF. This chain joins TRBV30 and TRBJ2-1, with 7 nucleotides matching TRBD2. Germline lookup yields CDR1 GTSNPN and CDR2 SVGIG (reference sequence). Unmatched junction bases numbered 2, after V lost 6 bases and J lost 6 bases. This CDR3 contains 11 residues.

The chain combines TRBV7-9 with TRBJ1-1; perhaps TRBD1 as D (5 bases). V was pared by 0 bases and J by 6 bases, with 8 bases between. CDR1 is SEHNR, CDR2 FQNEAQ, per germline (reference sequence). There are 13 residues in the CDR3. The DNA of the CDR3 is TGTGCCAGCAGCTTAGCCGGGGGAGCTGAAGCTTTCTTT. Translated: CASSLAGGAEAFF.

V usage is TRBV20-1 and J usage is TRBJ1-1; D is uncertain. V was trimmed by 6 bases and J by 9 bases, leaving 5 bases between them. In germline, CDR1 is DFQATT, CDR2 SNEGSKA (reference sequence). The CDR3 spans 8 residues. The CDR3 DNA reads as TGCAGTGCAGAGAAAGCTTTCTTT. Translating it yields CSAEKAFF.